This T cell receptor beta chain was identified in a study of OX40 agonist ivuxolimab in advanced cancers. The protocol was immunoSEQ multiplex PCR, while the TCRdb copy is restricted to in-frame clones and leaves out a portion. Here the sample spans fewer than 95,000 clones, approximately 90% being singletons. V trimming: 6 bases; J trimming: 3 bases; junction bases outside the gene matches: 7. The CDR3 length is 15 residues. Germline-derived CDR1 and CDR2 are MDHEN and SYDVKM. The sample consisted of CD4+ or CD8+ T cells sorted from blood, taken in a trial of the OX40 agonist ivuxolimab. This clonotype originated in an adult with an advanced solid tumor such as melanoma, head and neck, liver or kidney cancer. V and J are TRBV28 and TRBJ2-2; TRBD1 matches 7 bases. Written as DNA, the CDR3 is TGTGCCAGCAGCCCCCTTGACAGGGACACCGGGGAGCTGTTTTTT. Its protein is CASSPLDRDTGELFF.